A selection of T cell receptor beta chains follows, all from one sample in a study of blood T cell repertoires in COVID-19. Method: immunoSEQ multiplex PCR; TCRdb's copy keeps in-frame clones and lacks some. This table has some 220,000 clones, nearly 90% appearing once. Material for sequencing was peripheral blood. Every receptor here comes from a woman aged 18-35 years who had recovered from COVID-19. The CDR3 runs from the conserved cysteine through the conserved F or W. D genes are given only for firm matches. For some rows the clone size is stated as once, few or many, or as a class when expanded; others skip it.

clone_size,v_call,j_call,d_call,cdr3_nt,cdr3_aa
-,TRBV19,TRBJ2-5,-,TGTGCCAGTAGTATATCGGGAATCGAGACCCAGTACTTC,CASSISGIETQYF
-,TRBV7-9,TRBJ2-7,TRBD2,TGTGCCAGCAGCTTAGACGGGGGGCTAGCGGGAGAGTACGAGCAGTACTTC,CASSLDGGLAGEYEQYF
once,TRBV2,TRBJ2-7,-,TGTGCCAGCAGTGAGTTGGGGGCCGAGCCCCTCTACGAGCAGTACTTC,CASSELGAEPLYEQYF
few,TRBV4-1,TRBJ2-7,-,TGCGCCAGCAGCCAAGGTTTGGTCTCAGTCGGGTCCTACGAGCAGTACTTC,CASSQGLVSVGSYEQYF
-,TRBV9,TRBJ1-2,-,TGTGCCAGCAACGGAGGGACCGCTGGGGATGGCTACACCTTC,CASNGGTAGDGYTF
-,TRBV2,TRBJ1-1,-,TGTGCCAGCAGGGGGGGGAACACTGAAGCTTTCTTT,CASRGGNTEAFF
-,TRBV27,TRBJ1-5,-,TGTGCCAGCAGTAGTACAGGCGATTCGTCGGGCAATCAGCCCCAGCATTTT,CASSSTGDSSGNQPQHF
-,TRBV5-1,TRBJ2-1,-,TGCGCCAGCAGCTTGGAGCGCGAAGACGATGAGCAGTTCTTC,CASSLEREDDEQFF
-,TRBV19,TRBJ2-3,TRBD2,TGTGCCAGTAGTATCGGCGGGAGGCAGATAGATACGCAGTATTTT,CASSIGGRQIDTQYF
-,TRBV7-9,TRBJ2-1,-,TGTGCCAGCAGCGGGGAGTCTCGCTACAATGAGCAGTTCTTC,CASSGESRYNEQFF
-,TRBV6-5,TRBJ2-3,TRBD2,TGTGCCAGCAGTTCAACTAGCGGGAGGGCAGATACGCAGTATTTT,CASSSTSGRADTQYF
-,TRBV7-2,TRBJ2-7,TRBD2,TGTGCCAGCGCTAGCGGGATTAGCTACGAGCAGTACTTC,CASASGISYEQYF
once,TRBV25-1,TRBJ1-2,TRBD1,TGTGCCAGCAGTGAATTGGGACAGGGTTTCTATGGCTACACCTTC,CASSELGQGFYGYTF
-,TRBV7-2,TRBJ2-7,TRBD2,TGTGCCAGCAGCTTAGCGTCTAGCGGGATCTCCTACGAGCAGTACTTC,CASSLASSGISYEQYF
-,TRBV15,TRBJ2-1,TRBD2,TGTGCCACCAGCAGAGATTACGGGAGCGGGAGGTTGTATAATGAGCAGTTCTTC,CATSRDYGSGRLYNEQFF
few,TRBV5-1,TRBJ2-1,TRBD2,TGCGCCAGCAGCCCTAGCGGGAGGTCACACAATGAGCAGTTCTTC,CASSPSGRSHNEQFF
-,TRBV5-1,TRBJ1-2,TRBD1,TGCGCCAGCAGCTTACAAACAGGGGGCCGGGACTATGGCTACACCTTC,CASSLQTGGRDYGYTF
few,TRBV7-3,TRBJ1-3,-,TGTGCCAGCAGCTTAACAGTCAGGGCCGGAGGAAACACCATATATTTT,CASSLTVRAGGNTIYF
-,TRBV28,TRBJ1-5,-,TGTGCCAGCCACGGGGCAGGGAGGGGCAATCAGCCCCAGCATTTT,CASHGAGRGNQPQHF
-,TRBV30,TRBJ1-2,TRBD1,TGTGCCTGGAGTCTCAGGACAGGGGGCTTTTATGGCTACACCTTC,CAWSLRTGGFYGYTF
-,TRBV10-2,TRBJ1-6,TRBD1,TGCGCCAGCCGTCAGGGGGAATTGCGATTGGAGGCCCTCCACTTT,CASRQGELRLEALHF
-,TRBV4-2,TRBJ1-1,TRBD1,TGTGCCAGCAGCCTAGCGACAGGGCGGGCTGAAGCTTTCTTT,CASSLATGRAEAFF
-,TRBV5-5,TRBJ2-5,TRBD1,TGTGCCAGCAGCCCAAGGACAGGGGATGAGACCCAGTACTTC,CASSPRTGDETQYF
-,TRBV5-4,TRBJ2-1,TRBD2,TGTGCCAGCAGCCAGAAATTAGCGGGAGGGTTCAATGAGCAGTTCTTC,CASSQKLAGGFNEQFF
-,TRBV15,TRBJ1-3,TRBD1,TGTGCCACCAGCCCCCGGACAGGGGAAAACACCATATATTTT,CATSPRTGENTIYF
-,TRBV6-2/TRBV6-3,TRBJ2-1,-,TGTGCCAGCAGTCCGATAGCGTTACCATACAATGAGCAGTTCTTC,CASSPIALPYNEQFF
-,TRBV6-5,TRBJ2-2,-,TGTGCCAGCAGGACTAGGCTAGCGAACACCGGGGAGCTGTTTTTT,CASRTRLANTGELFF
-,TRBV19,TRBJ2-3,-,TGTGCCAGTAGTCTACCGCGGAGCACAGATACGCAGTATTTT,CASSLPRSTDTQYF
-,TRBV19,TRBJ2-1,-,TGTGCCAGTAGTATACTCGCGGGCCATGAGCAGTTCTTC,CASSILAGHEQFF
-,TRBV28,TRBJ2-2,-,TGTGCCAGCAGTTTGGCGGGGGCGAGGGCCGGGGAGCTGTTTTTT,CASSLAGARAGELFF
-,TRBV5-1,TRBJ2-1,-,TGCGCCAGCAGGAATTGGGGGGAGGATGAGCAGTTCTTC,CASRNWGEDEQFF
-,TRBV11-1,TRBJ1-1,-,TGTGCCAGCAGCCCTGACAGTTACTACACTGAAGCTTTCTTT,CASSPDSYYTEAFF
-,TRBV28,TRBJ1-2,TRBD1,TGTGCCAGCAGTGATTGGGACAGATCGGTTATGAACTATGGCTACACCTTC,CASSDWDRSVMNYGYTF
once,TRBV5-6,TRBJ1-1,-,TGTGCCAGCAGCTTGGCCAGGGGGAACACTGAAGCTTTCTTT,CASSLARGNTEAFF
-,TRBV5-4,TRBJ2-1,TRBD2,TGTGCCAGCAGCTCCCCGGGACTAGCGGGAGCCTACTCCTACAATGAGCAGTTCTTC,CASSSPGLAGAYSYNEQFF
once,TRBV6-6,TRBJ2-7,TRBD1,TGTGCCAGCAACCTCCGGGACAGGCAATACGAGCAGTACTTC,CASNLRDRQYEQYF
-,TRBV24-1,TRBJ2-1,TRBD2,TGTGCCACCAGTGATCCTCTAGCGGGGGAAAACAATGAGCAGTTCTTC,CATSDPLAGENNEQFF
-,TRBV7-8,TRBJ1-5,TRBD1,TGTGCCAGCAGCGACCGGGACAGGGCACAGCCCCAGCATTTT,CASSDRDRAQPQHF
-,TRBV6-5,TRBJ2-1,-,TGTGCCAGCATGCGGAATTCCTACAATGAGCAGTTCTTC,CASMRNSYNEQFF
-,TRBV19,TRBJ1-5,-,TGTGCCAGTAGTATGGGGGGGTATTATAGCAATCAGCCCCAGCATTTT,CASSMGGYYSNQPQHF
-,TRBV6-5,TRBJ2-3,-,TGTGCCAGCAGACTAGCAGATACGCAGTATTTT,CASRLADTQYF
-,TRBV7-9,TRBJ1-1,TRBD1,TGTGCCAGCAGCTTCTCGACAGGGAAAGCTTTCTTT,CASSFSTGKAFF
-,TRBV5-1,TRBJ2-2,TRBD2,TGCGCCAGCAGCCCCGGACTAGCGGGACGTTCGAACACCGGGGAGCTGTTTTTT,CASSPGLAGRSNTGELFF
once,TRBV10-1,TRBJ1-1,TRBD1,TGCGCCAGCAGTGAGTGTCCCCCCTACAGGGGGGGAAGGACTGAAGCTTTCTTT,CASSECPPYRGGRTEAFF
-,TRBV13,TRBJ1-3,-,TGTGCCAGCAGCTTACCCTCCTCTGGAAACACCATATATTTT,CASSLPSSGNTIYF
-,TRBV12-5,TRBJ2-7,-,TGTGCTAGTGGGCCGGGACTTTACTACGAGCAGTACTTC,CASGPGLYYEQYF
-,TRBV11-2,TRBJ2-1,TRBD2,TGTGCCAGCAGCTCTCGGACTAGCGGGAGTTACAATGAGCAGTTCTTC,CASSSRTSGSYNEQFF
-,TRBV24-1,TRBJ2-5,TRBD2,TGTGCCACCAGTGGACCAAGCGGGAAGTCAGAGACCCAGTACTTC,CATSGPSGKSETQYF
-,TRBV30,TRBJ2-1,TRBD1,TGTGCCCGTAGTACAGGGGGCAGTTACAATGAGCAGTTCTTC,CARSTGGSYNEQFF
-,TRBV7-3,TRBJ2-7,TRBD1,TGTGCCAGCAGCTCCCCAGGGACAGGGGACTACGAGCAGTACTTC,CASSSPGTGDYEQYF